This T cell receptor delta chain originates from a study of γδ T cells in repeated Plasmodium falciparum infection. About the study: Donors had four controlled P. falciparum NF54 infections over roughly 620 days.

Turning to this clone: Its antigen is unidentified. Only one base separates this from a far larger clonotype, so it likely reflects a read error. The sample holds other DNA sequences that translate to the same CDR3.

V was shortened by 2 bases and J by 2 bases, with 36 bases between the two germline ends. CDR1 and CDR2 (germline): TVYSNPD, GDNSRS (reference sequence). The length of the CDR3 is 22 residues. TCRdb called clones from the multiplex PCR reads again using CATT. The sample consists of 75,000 to 95,000 delta-chain clones, 0.8% to 1% of them appearing once. Notes on the study in general: Vgamma9/Vdelta2+ T cells showed a stable polyclonal repertoire with shared TCRgamma sequences.

Bulk repertoires came from Vgamma9/Vdelta2+ or Vdelta2-negative gammadelta T cells flow-sorted from PBMC. The chain has TRDV3 and TRDJ2; D is possibly TRDD3 (5 bases). The TCR originated in a pool of human donors (malaria-infected and uninfected, not separated). Source material: gamma-delta T cells from blood. CDR3 sequence (DNA): TGTGCCTTTCGAACCCGGTCGGTAGGGAGATTGGGGTACGATCGATTGACAGCACAACTCTTCTTT. Translating gives CAFRTRSVGRLGYDRLTAQLFF.